This T cell receptor beta chain was identified during a study of T cells in Graves' hyperthyroidism and ophthalmopathy. This clonotype was observed many times. J lost 0 bases, V lost 3 bases, and 6 bases had no gene match. Germline CDR1 SEHNR, CDR2 FQNEAQ (reference sequence). The CDR3 is 16 residues long. Amplification of TCR beta CDR3 regions was performed using RNA transcripts as template. In the first-round RT-PCR of the TCR CDR3, the HTBI primer set was used. TCRdb reprocessed the multiplex PCR reads with MiXCR, giving one entry per CDR3 protein. The sample carries about 360,000 distinct CDR3 sequences, about 12% recorded once.

The clonotype was recovered from a woman aged 18-29 years with Graves' hyperthyroidism. This chain uses TRBV7-9 with TRBJ2-3, with 7 bases fitting TRBD1. Specimen: blood. This CDR3 is CASSFGQALSTDTQYF. The CDR3 bases are TGTGCCAGCAGCTTCGGACAGGCGCTTAGCACAGATACGCAGTATTTT.